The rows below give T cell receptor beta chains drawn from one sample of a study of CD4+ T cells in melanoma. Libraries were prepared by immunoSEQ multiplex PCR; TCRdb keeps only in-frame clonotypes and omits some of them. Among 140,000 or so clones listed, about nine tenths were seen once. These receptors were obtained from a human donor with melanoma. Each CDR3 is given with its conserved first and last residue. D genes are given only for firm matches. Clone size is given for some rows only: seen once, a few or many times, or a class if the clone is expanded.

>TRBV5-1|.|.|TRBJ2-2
TGCGCCAGCAGCTTGGCCTTGGAGGGGAGAGGCACCGGGGAGCTGTTTTTT
CASSLALEGRGTGELFF
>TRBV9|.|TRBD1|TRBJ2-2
TGTGCCAGCAGCGTTCGACAGGGAGAAACCGGGGAGCTGTTTTTT
CASSVRQGETGELFF
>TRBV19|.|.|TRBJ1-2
TGTGCCAGTAGTATCGGGGGTGGAAACTATGGCTACACCTTC
CASSIGGGNYGYTF
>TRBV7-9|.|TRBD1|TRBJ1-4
TGTGCCAGCAGCTCAGGGTGGACAGGGACAAGAAAACTGTTTTTT
CASSSGWTGTRKLFF
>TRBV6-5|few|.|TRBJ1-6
TGTGCCAGCAGTTACTCTACCCAGGGTAGATCACCCCTCCACTTT
CASSYSTQGRSPLHF
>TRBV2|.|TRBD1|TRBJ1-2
TGTGCCAGCAGAGGGGACAGCGACTATGGCTACACCTTC
CASRGDSDYGYTF
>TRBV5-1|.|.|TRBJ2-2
TGCGCCAGCAGCTTGGAAGGACAGACGATCACCGGGGAGCTGTTTTTT
CASSLEGQTITGELFF
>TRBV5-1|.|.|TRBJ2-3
TGCGCCAGCAGCTTGGACCGTAGCACAGATACGCAGTATTTT
CASSLDRSTDTQYF
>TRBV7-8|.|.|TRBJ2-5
TGTGCCAGCAGCTTAGCGGCGACCCAGTACTTC
CASSLAATQYF
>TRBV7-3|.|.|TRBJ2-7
TGTGCCAGCAGCCCAGGGGGGCCGCGGGAGCAGTACTTC
CASSPGGPREQYF
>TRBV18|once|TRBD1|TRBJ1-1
TGTGCCAGCTCAGGACAGGCGAACACTGAAGCTTTCTTT
CASSGQANTEAFF
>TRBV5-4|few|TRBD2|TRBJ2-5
TGTGCCAGCAGCTACTTCGGGGGGAGCAGAGAGACCCAGTACTTC
CASSYFGGSRETQYF
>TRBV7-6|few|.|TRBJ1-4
TGTGCCAGCAGCTTAAGGCCAGCAACTAATGAAAAACTGTTTTTT
CASSLRPATNEKLFF
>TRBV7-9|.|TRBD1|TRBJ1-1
TGTGCCAGCAGCTTAGGGGACAGGGTGAACACTGAAGCTTTCTTT
CASSLGDRVNTEAFF
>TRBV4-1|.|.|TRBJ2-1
TGCGCCAGCAGCGCATATCGCCATGAGCAGTTCTTC
CASSAYRHEQFF
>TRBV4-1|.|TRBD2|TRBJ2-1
TGCGCCAGCAGCCAAGGGGGGACTAGAGGCCAGGGTGAGCAGTTCTTC
CASSQGGTRGQGEQFF
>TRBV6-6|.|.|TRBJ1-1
TGTGCCAGCAGTTATGGGGGGGGGTCAGCTTTCTTT
CASSYGGGSAFF
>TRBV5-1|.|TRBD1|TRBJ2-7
TGCGCCAGCAGCTTACCGAGACAGGGCGTCGACGAGCAGTACTTC
CASSLPRQGVDEQYF
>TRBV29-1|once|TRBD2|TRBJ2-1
TGCAGCGCCCCGAGCGGGGGGGTTGGTGAGCAGTTCTTC
CSAPSGGVGEQFF
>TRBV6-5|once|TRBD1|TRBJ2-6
TGTGCCAGCAGTTGGACAGGGCGGGGTGGGGCCAACGTCCTGACTTTC
CASSWTGRGGANVLTF
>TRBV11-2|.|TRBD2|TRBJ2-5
TGTGCCAGCAGCCCCTCACGCGGGGGAGATCAAGAGACCCAGTACTTC
CASSPSRGGDQETQYF
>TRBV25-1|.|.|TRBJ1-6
TGTGCCAGCAGGCTGGGGATAGGACAAGTCAATTCACCCCTCCACTTT
CASRLGIGQVNSPLHF
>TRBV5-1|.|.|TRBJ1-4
TGCGCCAGCAGCGTGACAGGAAGGGGAGGAAATGAAAAACTGTTTTTT
CASSVTGRGGNEKLFF
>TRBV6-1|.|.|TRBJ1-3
TGTGCCAGCAGTGAAGTAATAACAGCTACTGGAAACACCATATATTTT
CASSEVITATGNTIYF
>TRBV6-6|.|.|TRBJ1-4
TGTGCCAGCAGTTACCTTGGGGGGAATGAAAAACTGTTTTTT
CASSYLGGNEKLFF
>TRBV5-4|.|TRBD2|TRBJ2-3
TGTGCCAGCAGCGGAACTAGCGGGTTGAAAGGGGATACGCAGTATTTT
CASSGTSGLKGDTQYF
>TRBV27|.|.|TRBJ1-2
TGTGCCAGCAGTTTAGGTCCCGGGGAATCTGGCTACACCTTC
CASSLGPGESGYTF
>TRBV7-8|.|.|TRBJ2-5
TGTGCCAGCAGCCCTAGCGCTGGCGTCCAAGAGACCCAGTACTTC
CASSPSAGVQETQYF
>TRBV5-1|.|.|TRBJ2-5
TGCGCCAGCAGCTCAACAGGGTTTCAAGAGACCCAGTACTTC
CASSSTGFQETQYF
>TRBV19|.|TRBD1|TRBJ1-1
TGTGCCAGTAGTAGGGACAGGGGCACTGAAGCTTTCTTT
CASSRDRGTEAFF
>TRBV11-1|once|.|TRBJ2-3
TGTGCCAGCAGTATTCGGGCACCACGGACCACAGATACGCAGTATTTT
CASSIRAPRTTDTQYF
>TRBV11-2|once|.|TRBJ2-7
TGTGCCAGCAGCCGGAGGGGTACGGGGTTCGGGCAGTACTTC
CASSRRGTGFGQYF
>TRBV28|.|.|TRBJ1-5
TGTGCCAGCAGTTTTGGGGGCTGGCAGCCCCAGCATTTT
CASSFGGWQPQHF
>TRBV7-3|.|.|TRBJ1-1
TGTGCCAGCAGCCCGGGACAGAACACTGAAGCTTTCTTT
CASSPGQNTEAFF
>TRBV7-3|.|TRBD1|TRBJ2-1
TGTGCCAGCAGCCCGCAGACAGGGGGCAATGAGCAGTTCTTC
CASSPQTGGNEQFF
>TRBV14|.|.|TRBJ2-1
TGTGCCAGCAGCCAGGATGCCGGGAGAAGCAATGAGCAGTTCTTC
CASSQDAGRSNEQFF
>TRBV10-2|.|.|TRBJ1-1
TGCGCCAGCAGGCACAGTTCGAACACTGAAGCTTTCTTT
CASRHSSNTEAFF
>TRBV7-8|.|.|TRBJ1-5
TGTGCCAGCAGCTTAGTCAATAGCAATCAGCCCCAGCATTTT
CASSLVNSNQPQHF
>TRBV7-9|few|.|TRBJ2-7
TGTGCCAGCAGCTTACAGTACGAGCAGTACTTC
CASSLQYEQYF
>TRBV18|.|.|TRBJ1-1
TGTGCCAGCTCACCAGGAGTGGGTGAAGCTTTCTTT
CASSPGVGEAFF
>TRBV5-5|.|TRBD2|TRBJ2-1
TGTGCCAGCAGGTCCCCTAGCGGGGGAAGGGATGAGCAGTTCTTC
CASRSPSGGRDEQFF
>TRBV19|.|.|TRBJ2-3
TGTGCCAGTATCGGGAAACGGCAGACAGATACGCAGTATTTT
CASIGKRQTDTQYF
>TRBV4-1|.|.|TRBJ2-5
TGCGCCAGCAGCCAAGAAAGTCGTCAGGGGTTAGAGACCCAGTACTTC
CASSQESRQGLETQYF
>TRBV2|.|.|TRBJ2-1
TGTGCCAGCAGTGAACAGGGTAGTGTCGGGGTCGCGATCTTC
CASSEQGSVGVAIF
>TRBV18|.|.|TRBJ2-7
TGTGCCAGCTCACCCGGGGACCGATCCTACGAGCAGTACTTC
CASSPGDRSYEQYF
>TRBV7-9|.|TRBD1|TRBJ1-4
TGTGCCAGCAGCTACCCTACACTGGGACAGCCAAATGAAAAACTGTTTTTT
CASSYPTLGQPNEKLFF
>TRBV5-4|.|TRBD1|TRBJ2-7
TGTGCCAGCAGCTTGGACAGGGGGTACGAGCAGTACTTC
CASSLDRGYEQYF
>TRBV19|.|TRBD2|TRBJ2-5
TGTGCCAGTACCCGGACTAGCGGGGCACGGGAGACCCAGTACTTC
CASTRTSGARETQYF
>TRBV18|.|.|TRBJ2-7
TGTGCCAGCTCACCACAGCTACCGGGACATGGTGACGAGCAGTACTTC
CASSPQLPGHGDEQYF
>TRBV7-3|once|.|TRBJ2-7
TGTGCCAGCAGCCCGCGTTATGGGGGTCTCTACGAGCAGTACTTC
CASSPRYGGLYEQYF
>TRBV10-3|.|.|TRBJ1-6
TGTGCCATCAGTGAGCCCCAACAGGGATTGGATTCACCCCTCCACTTT
CAISEPQQGLDSPLHF
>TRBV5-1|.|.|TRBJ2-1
TGCGCCAGCAGCTTGGTATCACAGGGGGGGAACAATGAGCAGTTCTTC
CASSLVSQGGNNEQFF
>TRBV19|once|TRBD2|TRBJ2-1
TGTGCCAGTAGGGGACTTGGGACTAGCGGGGGGCTTTCCTACAATGAGCAGTTCTTC
CASRGLGTSGGLSYNEQFF
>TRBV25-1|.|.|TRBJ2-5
TGTGCCAGCAGTGAGCTCGGGTTGGAGACCCAGTACTTC
CASSELGLETQYF
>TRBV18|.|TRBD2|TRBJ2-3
TGTGCCAGCTCACCATTTAGCGGGGGGGCCAAAGATACGCAGTATTTT
CASSPFSGGAKDTQYF
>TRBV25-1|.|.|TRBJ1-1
TGTGCCAGCAGTGCAACACAACAGGGCTGGGACACTGAAGCTTTCTTT
CASSATQQGWDTEAFF
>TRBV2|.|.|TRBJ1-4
TGTGCCGGAAGGGGATCTAGGGAAAAACTGTTTTTT
CAGRGSREKLFF
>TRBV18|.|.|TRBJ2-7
TGTGCCAGCTCACCTCGAGGGGGGGCGGCTTACGAGCAGTACTTC
CASSPRGGAAYEQYF
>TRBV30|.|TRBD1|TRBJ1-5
TGTGCCTGGAGTGCAGTGGGACAGGCGGGCCACCCCGCCGGCAATCAGCCCCAGCATTTT
CAWSAVGQAGHPAGNQPQHF